What follows are 6 T cell receptor beta chains derived from one specimen sequenced in a study of OX40 agonist ivuxolimab in advanced cancers. Clones were read by immunoSEQ multiplex PCR, and TCRdb kept only the in-frame ones, dropping some. The sample yields some 70,000 clones, around four fifths seen once. Material: CD4+ or CD8+ T cells sorted from blood, obtained in a trial of the OX40 agonist ivuxolimab. The receptor set was obtained from an adult with an advanced solid tumor such as melanoma, head and neck, liver or kidney cancer.

The rearrangement links TRBV7-9 to TRBJ1-2; D gene unclear. CDR1 and CDR2 from the germline V gene are SEHNR and FQNEAQ (reference sequence). V was clipped by 1 base and J by 11 bases, with 8 bases between them. This CDR3 region has 11 residues. CDR3 in amino acids: CASSLGARYTF. The CDR3 coding sequence is TGTGCCAGCAGCTTAGGGGCCCGGTACACCTTC.

This chain joins TRBV7-9 and TRBJ1-5; 8 bases agree with TRBD1. Germline-derived CDR1 and CDR2 are SEHNR and FQNEAQ (reference sequence). The CDR3 totals 16 residues. J gave up 4 bases and V 1 base, and 6 bases lay outside the gene matches. The CDR3: CASSLEQGAINQPQHF. Written as DNA, the CDR3 is TGTGCCAGCAGCTTAGAGCAGGGGGCAATAAATCAGCCCCAGCATTTT.

V gene TRBV11-2 combines with J gene TRBJ1-4; possible D gene TRBD1, 6 bases. Deletions cut 8 bases from V and 2 bases from J, with 15 bases between. There are 15 residues in the CDR3. Germline V CDR1 and CDR2: SGHAT, FQNNGV. This chain's CDR3 is CASGLQGRTNEKLFF. CDR3 DNA: TGTGCCAGCGGGCTCCAGGGGCGGACTAATGAAAAACTGTTTTTT.

The chain employs TRBV7-9 and TRBJ1-5; D perhaps matches TRBD1 (6 bases). Germline CDR1 and CDR2: SEHNR and FQNEAQ (reference sequence). The V end was cut by 5 bases, the J end by 7 bases, with 15 bases between. The length of the CDR3 is 14 residues. The CDR3 nucleotides are TGTGCCAGCAGCCTAACAGGGATTGGACAGCCCCAGCATTTT. Amino acids: CASSLTGIGQPQHF.

This chain links TRBV7-8 with TRBJ1-5, with TRBD1 identical over 7 bases. The V and J ends lost 3 bases and 1 base, in that order; junction bases with no gene match: 6. This CDR3 contains 16 residues. Germline V gene lookup returns CDR1 SGHVS and CDR2 FQNEAQ. The CDR3 bases are TGTGCCAGCAGCTTTGACAGGGTTGGAAGCAATCAGCCCCAGCATTTT. Protein sequence: CASSFDRVGSNQPQHF.

This clone appeared a few times. V and J are TRBV28 and TRBJ2-7; 8 nucleotides match TRBD1. V was pared by 5 bases and J by 6 bases, with 12 bases of the junction left unmatched. The V gene's germline CDR1 is MDHEN and CDR2 SYDVKM. The CDR3 runs 15 residues. The CDR3, as DNA: TGTGCCAGCAGTCGTCAGACAGGGGCTTTCGCCGAGCAGTACTTC. Translation: CASSRQTGAFAEQYF.